These 31 T cell receptor beta chains originate from one sample sequenced in a study of T cell repertoires in cytomegalovirus infection. TCRdb ran MiXCR on the reads and lists one entry per CDR3 protein. The table records around 320,000 distinct CDR3 sequences, more than 8% of them present only once. Sequencing used PBMCs. These receptor sequences come from a human donor in good health (CMV status not recorded). Some clones in this sample may be carry-over from other donors' samples.

The genes are TRBV20-1 and TRBJ2-5; 8 bases agree with TRBD2. CDR3 length: 13 residues. The J segment lost 7 bases and the V segment lost 1 base, leaving 5 bases of the junction unmatched. Germline assignment: CDR1 DFQATT and CDR2 SNEGSKA (reference sequence). The CDR3 is CSARVGGGGTQYF. CDR3 nucleotide sequence: TGCAGTGCTAGAGTCGGGGGGGGAGGGACCCAGTACTTC.

J is TRBJ2-5 and V is TRBV6-6; 8 bases agree with TRBD1. V dropped 4 bases and J dropped 5; count of bases not matched to a gene: 12. The CDR3 is 16 amino acids. Germline CDR1 is MNHNY and CDR2 is SVGAGI (reference sequence). The CDR3 spells CASSSSQTGVVETQYF. In nucleotides, the CDR3 is TGTGCCAGCAGTTCCTCTCAGACAGGGGTGGTCGAGACCCAGTACTTC.

Comment on this clonotype: A much bigger clone sits one base away, suggesting this may be a read error. This rearrangement joins TRBV10-3 to TRBJ1-5; no definite D call. CDR1 ENHRY and CDR2 SYGVKD come from the germline V gene. This CDR3 has 12 residues. The CDR3 reads CAISESERPQQF. In nucleotides, the CDR3 is TGTGCCATCAGTGAGTCGGAACGGCCCCAGCAATTT.

In this sample, this clonotype turned up many times. The chain employs TRBV4-3 and TRBJ1-1; D is possibly TRBD1 (5 bases). The CDR3 is 16 residues long. Germline V gives CDR1 LGHNA, CDR2 YSLEER. V shed 0 bases and J shed 1 base, with 12 bases lying between them. For the CDR3, the DNA is TGCGCCAGCAGCCAAGAGAGCCCGGGGGGGAACACTGAAGCTTTCTTT. It is translated as CASSQESPGGNTEAFF.

This clonotype was found many times. This chain joins TRBV7-2 and TRBJ1-2; 10 nucleotides line up with TRBD1. CDR1 and CDR2 (germline): SGHTA, FQGNSA. V dropped 0 bases and J dropped 0; count of bases not matched to a gene: 1. CDR3 size: 16 residues. The CDR3 region has the DNA TGTGCCAGCAGCTTAGCCGGACAGGGGGCTAACTATGGCTACACCTTC. Residues: CASSLAGQGANYGYTF.

The genes are TRBV2 and TRBJ2-5; D not certain. The CDR3 has 13 residues. V lost 7 bases, J lost 2 bases, and 11 bases lay in between. The germline gives CDR1 SNHLY, CDR2 FYNNEI. CDR3 sequence (DNA): TGTGCCAGCAATGGGAATAGTCAAGAGACCCAGTACTTC. Amino acid sequence: CASNGNSQETQYF. The entire variable domain, with the rest obtained from reference TRBV2 and TRBJ2-5, is as follows: EPEVTQTPSHQVTQMGQEVILRCVPISNHLYFYWYRQILGQKVEFLVSFYNNEISEKSEIFDDQFSVERPDGSNFTLKIRSTKLEDSAMYFCASNGNSQETQYFGPGTRLLVL.

This clonotype appeared a few times. The chain employs TRBV5-4 and TRBJ2-7, with 11 nucleotides matching TRBD1. The CDR3 spans 14 residues. Trimming took 4 bases from V and 5 from J; bases not matched to a gene: 5. Germline V gene data show CDR1 as SGHNT and CDR2 as YYREEE (reference sequence). CDR3 DNA: TGTGCCAGCAGCGCCTGGGACAGGGGGGACGAGCAGTACTTC. Protein: CASSAWDRGDEQYF.

This clonotype showed up many times. The genes are TRBV7-9 and TRBJ1-1; 8 bases align to TRBD1. CDR1 and CDR2 from the germline V gene are SEHNR and FQNEAQ (reference sequence). The length of the CDR3 is 14 residues. Trimming cost V 2 bases and J 5 bases; bases outside gene matches: 4. CDR3 DNA: TGTGCCAGCAGCTTACCTTACAGGGGGACTGAAGCTTTCTTT. Protein: CASSLPYRGTEAFF. Filled out from reference TRBV7-9 and TRBJ1-1, the complete variable domain reads DTGVSQNPRHKITKRGQNVTFRCDPISEHNRLYWYRQTLGQGPEFLTYFQNEAQLEKSRLLSDRFSAERPKGSFSTLEIQRTEQGDSAMYLCASSLPYRGTEAFFGQGTRLTVV.

This clonotype showed up just a few times. The V and J genes are TRBV4-1 and TRBJ2-1; TRBD1 might be the D (5 bases). The V end lost 10 bases, the J end lost 8 bases, and 21 bases lay between the germline ends. Germline lookup yields CDR1 MGHRA and CDR2 YSYEKL. The CDR3 has 14 residues. The CDR3 loop is CATSLAQGVHEQFF. Written as DNA, the CDR3 is TGCGCCACCTCTTTAGCCCAGGGCGTGCATGAGCAGTTCTTC.

The genes are TRBV6-5 and TRBJ1-5; 8 bases are shared with TRBD1. This CDR3 contains 14 residues. V lost 6 bases and J lost 7; bases outside the gene matches: 8. Germline assignment: CDR1 MNHEY and CDR2 SVGAGI. The CDR3 loop reads CASSPWTGKQPQHF. As DNA, the CDR3 is TGTGCCAGCAGCCCCTGGACAGGGAAGCAGCCCCAGCATTTT.

This clonotype was recorded many times. The chain joins TRBV20-1 to TRBJ1-2; TRBD1 agrees at 10 bases. The germline gives CDR1 DFQATT, CDR2 SNEGSKA (reference sequence). With V trimmed by 4 bases and J by 5 bases, 1 base remained unmatched. The CDR3 totals 12 residues. The CDR3 DNA reads as TGCAGTGCTAAGGGACAGGGGTATGGCTACACCTTC. Protein sequence: CSAKGQGYGYTF.

Only a few counts were recorded for this clonotype. The gene calls are TRBV18 and TRBJ1-5; 8 bases agree with TRBD1. The CDR3 runs 16 residues. Per germline, CDR1 KGHSH and CDR2 LQKENI. With 2 bases clipped from V and 0 bases from J, the junction kept 3 bases outside the gene matches. This CDR3 reads CASSPGTGNSNQPQHF. CDR3 in DNA: TGTGCCAGCTCACCAGGGACAGGTAATAGCAATCAGCCCCAGCATTTT.

This sequence joins TRBV28 and TRBJ1-1, with D possibly being TRBD1 (5 bases). Germline CDR1 MDHEN, CDR2 SYDVKM. This CDR3 comprises 11 residues. The V and J ends lost 6 bases and 11 bases respectively, with 13 bases between them. The DNA of the CDR3 is TGTGCCAGCAGCCAGGGATTACGGGCTTTCTTT. Encoded protein: CASSQGLRAFF.

This clonotype was seen just once. The V gene is TRBV9, the J gene TRBJ1-4; weak D call: TRBD1 (6 bases). The CDR3 runs 16 residues. The ends were cut back, 4 bases at V and 8 bases at J, with 21 bases in the middle. Per the germline V gene, CDR1 is SGDLS and CDR2 is YYNGEE. The CDR3 loop is CASSSPGTPRREKLFF. The CDR3 DNA is TGTGCCAGCAGCAGCCCCGGGACACCTAGAAGGGAAAAACTGTTTTTT. Using reference TRBV9 and TRBJ1-4 for the parts outside the CDR3, the full variable domain is DSGVTQTPKHLITATGQRVTLRCSPRSGDLSVYWYQQSLDQGLQFLIQYYNGEERAKGNILERFSAQQFPDLHSELNLSSLELGDSALYFCASSSPGTPRREKLFFGSGTQLSVL.

The chain links TRBV27 to TRBJ1-5, with D uncertain. Germline loops: CDR1 MNHEY, CDR2 SMNVEV (reference sequence). The CDR3 is made up of 17 amino acids. Trimming removed 2 bases at V and 6 bases at J, with 20 bases between. CDR3 in amino acids: CASSLNPRLARFQPQHF. For the CDR3, the DNA is TGTGCCAGCAGTTTAAACCCTCGACTCGCGCGTTTTCAGCCCCAGCATTTT.

The table lists this clonotype with many counts. The chain employs TRBV7-8 and TRBJ2-2; D is ambiguous. The CDR3 totals 14 residues. V lost 4 bases and J 3 bases, leaving 9 bases between the germline ends. Germline values: CDR1 SGHVS, CDR2 FQNEAQ. CDR3 DNA sequence: TGTGCCAGCAGCTCCGACACTTACACCGGGGAGCTGTTTTTT. Encoded protein: CASSSDTYTGELFF.

The chain recombines TRBV15 with TRBJ1-1, with a possible D match to TRBD1 (5 bases). This CDR3 is built from 13 residues. Deletions cut 1 base from V and 11 bases from J, with 14 bases between. Germline assignment: CDR1 LNHNV and CDR2 YYDKDF (reference sequence). CDR3 sequence reads: CATSRGRGLVAFF. CDR3 sequence (DNA): TGTGCCACCAGCAGAGGAAGGGGACTCGTGGCTTTCTTT. The variable domain in full, completed from reference TRBV15 and TRBJ1-1, reads DAMVIQNPRYQVTQFGKPVTLSCSQTLNHNVMYWYQQKSSQAPKLLFHYYDKDFNNEADTPDNFQSRRPNTSFCFLDIRSPGLGDTAMYLCATSRGRGLVAFFGQGTRLTVV.

The chain employs TRBV10-3 and TRBJ1-5; 11 nucleotides line up with TRBD1. V lost 6 bases and J lost 6; bases outside the gene matches: 10. CDR1 ENHRY and CDR2 SYGVKD come from the germline V gene. CDR3 size: 16 residues. CDR3 in amino acids: CAISSGTGGVGQPQHF. The CDR3 DNA reads TGTGCCATCAGCTCCGGGACAGGGGGAGTCGGTCAGCCCCAGCATTTT.

This chain connects TRBV20-1 to TRBJ1-1; tentative D call: TRBD1 (6 bases). With 6 bases removed from V and 4 bases from J, the gap between germline ends came to 18 bases. The CDR3 extends over 14 amino acids. Germline V gene lookup returns CDR1 DFQATT and CDR2 SNEGSKA (reference sequence). The CDR3 DNA is TGCAGTGCCCCGACAGGATTTTGGGGCACTGAAGCTTTCTTT. Translated, it gives CSAPTGFWGTEAFF.

This clonotype was detected a few times. The V gene is TRBV7-2, the J gene TRBJ1-2, with D unclear. From germline, CDR1 is SGHTA and CDR2 FQGNSA. Deletions cut 1 base from V and 2 bases from J, with 11 bases between. This CDR3 contains 15 residues. The CDR3 loop is CASSLDAGPNYGYTF. As DNA, the CDR3 is TGTGCCAGCAGCTTAGACGCTGGGCCAAACTATGGCTACACCTTC.

The chain carries TRBV6-4 and TRBJ2-7; D gene ambiguous. CDR3 length equals 14 residues. CDR1 and CDR2 (germline): MRHNA, SNTAGT. Trimming stripped 3 bases from V and 3 bases from J, with 12 bases between. CDR3 sequence (DNA): TGTGCCAGCAGTGAGTCACACGTAGACTACGAGCAGTACTTC. Translation: CASSESHVDYEQYF.

This clonotype was counted at least ten times. The chain employs TRBV5-6 and TRBJ2-3; TRBD1 is a possible D gene (6 bases). V was cut by 0 bases and J by 0 bases, with 11 bases left in between. Germline values: CDR1 SGHDT, CDR2 YYEEEE. This CDR3 is built from 16 residues. Here the CDR3 DNA reads TGTGCCAGCAGCTTGGTTTCCGGACAGAGCACAGATACGCAGTATTTT. Its protein is CASSLVSGQSTDTQYF.

The gene calls are TRBV7-2 and TRBJ2-7; D is undetermined. The CDR3 consists of 15 residues. V gave up 1 base and J gave up 2 bases, with 12 bases separating them. Germline CDR1 reads SGHTA; CDR2 reads FQGNSA. CDR3 nucleotides: TGTGCCAGCAGCTTAGTAGGTCAGAGTACCTACGAGCAGTACTTC. It translates to CASSLVGQSTYEQYF.

The rearrangement links TRBV9 to TRBJ2-5, with D perhaps matching TRBD1 (7 bases). V lost 4 bases and J 1 base, leaving 14 bases between the germline ends. In germline, CDR1 is SGDLS, CDR2 YYNGEE. CDR3 size: 15 residues. CDR3 sequence reads: CASSPGDRTQETQYF. In DNA, the CDR3 is TGTGCCAGCAGCCCGGGGGACAGAACCCAAGAGACCCAGTACTTC.

This clonotype has a count of ten or more. The DNA for the CDR3 is TGCGCCAGCAGCCCACAAGAGGGGCGGGCCACCGGGGAGCTGTTTTTT. Translated, it gives CASSPQEGRATGELFF. The chain recombines TRBV4-3 with TRBJ2-2; D could derive from TRBD1 or TRBD2 (5 bases each). CDR3 length: 16 amino acids. Germline CDR1 LGHNA, CDR2 YSLEER. V lost 4 bases to trimming and J lost 4 bases, with 16 bases between them.

This clonotype came up a few times. The CDR3 here is CASSPRTVYGYTF. CDR3 DNA: TGTGCCAGCAGTCCACGGACAGTTTATGGCTACACCTTC. The genes are TRBV28 and TRBJ1-2, with D tentatively TRBD1 (6 bases). Germline CDR1 reads MDHEN; CDR2 reads SYDVKM. This CDR3 is built from 13 residues. V lost 5 bases, J lost 5 bases, and 12 bases lay in between.

The sample holds many counts of this clonotype. The V call is TRBV19, the J call TRBJ2-5; D remains ambiguous. CDR3 length: 12 amino acids. Deletions cut 4 bases from V and 5 bases from J, with 8 bases between. CDR1 is LNHDA and CDR2 is SQIVND in the germline V gene (reference sequence). CDR3 nucleotides: TGTGCCAGTAGTACGCCGTGGGAGACCCAGTACTTC. Its protein is CASSTPWETQYF.

The table lists this clonotype with many counts. CDR3 in amino acids: CASSLEGGTGTHYGYTF. In DNA form, the CDR3 reads TGTGCCAGCAGTTTAGAAGGGGGAACCGGGACTCACTATGGCTACACCTTC. This chain uses TRBV12-3 or TRBV12-4 with TRBJ1-2; D perhaps matches TRBD1 (6 bases). V lost 1 base, J lost 3 bases, and 18 bases lay in between. This CDR3 has 17 amino acids.

Many counts were recorded for this clonotype. The V and J genes are TRBV7-2 and TRBJ1-2; 8 bases are shared with TRBD1. V lost 5 bases, J lost 4 bases, and 6 bases stayed unmatched. This CDR3 is built from 14 residues. Germline V lookup: CDR1 SGHTA, CDR2 FQGNSA. This CDR3 reads CASSPRTGTYGYTF. CDR3 coding DNA: TGTGCCAGCAGCCCCCGGACAGGGACCTATGGCTACACCTTC.

This clonotype came up a few times. The J gene is TRBJ2-5, the V gene TRBV7-2, with TRBD2 as a possible D gene (6 bases). V was cut by 1 base and J by 2 bases, with 14 bases left in between. The CDR3 spans 16 residues. Germline V gives CDR1 SGHTA, CDR2 FQGNSA. The CDR3 DNA reads TGTGCCAGCAGCTTAGTCGCGCTAGCGCGACAAGAGACCCAGTACTTC. It yields the protein CASSLVALARQETQYF. Full variable domain (missing parts from reference TRBV7-2 and TRBJ2-5): GAGVSQSPSNKVTEKGKDVELRCDPISGHTALYWYRQSLGQGLEFLIYFQGNSAPDKSGLPSDRFSAERTGGSVSTLTIQRTQQEDSAVYLCASSLVALARQETQYFGPGTRLLVL.

This clonotype was seen more than once but under ten times. The gene calls are TRBV28 and TRBJ2-2; D might be TRBD2 (5 bases). The CDR3 sequence is 19 residues long. The V end was cut by 0 bases, the J end by 5 bases, with 22 bases between. Germline V gene lookup returns CDR1 MDHEN and CDR2 SYDVKM. In nucleotides, the CDR3 is TGTGCCAGCAGTTTATGGGGCCCGGGGAAGCTCTCGGGTACCGGGGAGCTGTTTTTT. Translation gives CASSLWGPGKLSGTGELFF. The full variable domain, with the rest looked up from reference TRBV28 and TRBJ2-2, is DVKVTQSSRYLVKRTGEKVFLECVQDMDHENMFWYRQDPGLGLRLIYFSYDVKMKEKGDIPEGYSVSREKKERFSLILESASTNQTSMYLCASSLWGPGKLSGTGELFFGEGSRLTVL.